Below, 17 T cell receptor beta chains from the same sample are listed, as sequenced in a study of blood T cell repertoires in COVID-19 (dated by TCRdb to the early 2020s). Preparation of the library involved the immunoSEQ multiplex PCR assay. This immuneACCESS table, as held by TCRdb, lists in-frame sequences with V and J called but not all clones. Of the missing ones, under half trace to an unresolved V gene in checked studies; the others have no known cause. The sample table lists a few hundred thousand clones, around nine tenths of them with a count of one. Clones ranked in the top ten supply roughly a tenth of the sample. Specimen: PBMCs or T cells enriched from blood (not recorded which). These TCRs come from a woman between 50 and 59 years old who had recovered from COVID-19.

The CDR3 DNA is TGTGCCAGCACACACCATTCAGGGATTTTCTATGGCTACACCTTC. It codes for CASTHHSGIFYGYTF. This chain uses TRBV7-2 with TRBJ1-2; D perhaps matches TRBD1 (5 bases). Trimming pared 7 bases from V and 4 bases from J, leaving 19 bases between. This CDR3 has 15 amino acids. Per the germline V gene, CDR1 is SGHTA and CDR2 is FQGNSA.

The V and J genes are TRBV11-1 and TRBJ2-1, with unresolved D. Trimming cost V 3 bases and J 0 bases, with 12 bases left between them. The CDR3 loop spans 16 amino acids. Germline-derived CDR1 and CDR2 are SGHAT and FQDESV (reference sequence). CDR3 in DNA: TGTGCCAGCAGCTTGTACAGCCTAAGCTCCTACAATGAGCAGTTCTTC. Translating it yields CASSLYSLSSYNEQFF.

V is TRBV27 and J is TRBJ1-1; 8 bases fit TRBD1. The CDR3 totals 14 residues. The germline V gene encodes CDR1 MNHEY and CDR2 SMNVEV (reference sequence). After removal of 8 bases from V and 0 bases from J, the junction contained 5 bases not matched to a gene. The DNA for the CDR3 is TGTGCCAGCGGAAACAGGGGGTTGAACACTGAAGCTTTCTTT. Translation gives CASGNRGLNTEAFF.

A note on this clone: Relative to the germline gene, one junction end is altered; a read error may explain this. V and J are TRBV29-1 and TRBJ1-2; D gene uncertain. Germline V gene data show CDR1 as SQVTM and CDR2 as ANQGSEA. CDR3 size: 12 residues. CDR3 residues: CSVETPIRERSF. The CDR3 nucleotides are TGCAGCGTTGAAACCCCGATCCGGGAAAGGTCCTTC.

The chain links TRBV6-5 to TRBJ2-7, with TRBD2 matching 8 bases. The germline V gene has CDR1 MNHEY and CDR2 SVGAGI. V trimming: 5 bases; J trimming: 3 bases; junction bases outside the gene matches: 6. The CDR3 spans 14 residues. The DNA of the CDR3 is TGTGCCAGCAGTCCGCTGGCGGGGGGCTACGAGCAGTACTTC. Residues: CASSPLAGGYEQYF.

The rearrangement links TRBV6-1 to TRBJ1-6; the D is unclear. Germline CDR1 is MNHNS and CDR2 is SASEGT. CDR3 length: 14 residues. V was cut by 3 bases and J by 10 bases, with 13 bases left in between. DNA of the CDR3: TGTGCCAGCAGTGATCAGTCGGAGGTGTCACCCCTCCACTTT. Translation: CASSDQSEVSPLHF.

This clone was counted between two and nine times. V gene TRBV15 combines with J gene TRBJ2-2, with D perhaps TRBD2 (5 bases). Germline V lookup: CDR1 LNHNV, CDR2 YYDKDF (reference sequence). Deletions cut 2 bases from V and 7 bases from J, with 14 bases between. The CDR3 extends over 15 amino acids. CDR3 nucleotides: TGTGCCACCAGCAGACAGGACTTGCTAGACGGGGAGCTGTTTTTT. Its translation is CATSRQDLLDGELFF.

The rearrangement joins TRBV5-1 to TRBJ2-2; 7 bases agree with TRBD1. CDR3 size: 15 residues. Looked up from germline, CDR1 is SGHRS and CDR2 is YFSETQ. V dropped 4 bases and J dropped 5; count of bases not matched to a gene: 8. The CDR3 DNA sequence: TGCGCCAGCAGCGAAACAGGGGTGAATACCGGGGAGCTGTTTTTT. This translates into CASSETGVNTGELFF.

V gene TRBV7-2 combines with J gene TRBJ2-1; D uncertain. V was trimmed by 3 bases and J by 5 bases, leaving 14 bases between them. This CDR3 is 15 amino acids long. Germline V CDR1 and CDR2: SGHTA, FQGNSA. In DNA, the CDR3 is TGTGCCAGCAGCTTTGCTCTAATGGTCGACAATGAGCAGTTCTTC. Translated, it gives CASSFALMVDNEQFF. Supplemented by reference TRBV7-2 and TRBJ2-1, the full variable domain reads GAGVSQSPSNKVTEKGKDVELRCDPISGHTALYWYRQSLGQGLEFLIYFQGNSAPDKSGLPSDRFSAERTGGSVSTLTIQRTQQEDSAVYLCASSFALMVDNEQFFGPGTRLTVL.

The chain links TRBV28 to TRBJ2-1; 7 nucleotides align to TRBD1. Germline V lookup: CDR1 MDHEN, CDR2 SYDVKM. The CDR3 contains 15 residues. V was clipped by 7 bases and J by 5 bases; unmatched bases: 11. In nucleotides, the CDR3 is TGTGCCAGCACCCCTAGGGGGCTCCGGAACAATGAGCAGTTCTTC. Protein product: CASTPRGLRNNEQFF. The full variable domain, rest sourced from reference TRBV28 and TRBJ2-1, is DVKVTQSSRYLVKRTGEKVFLECVQDMDHENMFWYRQDPGLGLRLIYFSYDVKMKEKGDIPEGYSVSREKKERFSLILESASTNQTSMYLCASTPRGLRNNEQFFGPGTRLTVL.

The V gene is TRBV11-2, the J gene TRBJ2-3; TRBD2 agrees at 10 bases. The germline V gene encodes CDR1 SGHAT and CDR2 FQNNGV. The CDR3 is 19 amino acids. J was trimmed by 6 bases and V by 4 bases; bases with no gene match: 19. In nucleotides, the CDR3 is TGTGCCAGCAGCTCAGGCCTGATTAAGAGCGGGGGGGCTAAGGATACGCAGTATTTT. The encoded protein is CASSSGLIKSGGAKDTQYF. Looking up the rest from reference TRBV11-2 and TRBJ2-3 gives the full variable domain: EAGVAQSPRYKIIEKRQSVAFWCNPISGHATLYWYQQILGQGPKLLIQFQNNGVVDDSQLPKDRFSAERLKGVDSTLKIQPAKLEDSAVYLCASSSGLIKSGGAKDTQYFGPGTRLTVL.

This sequence joins TRBV25-1 and TRBJ2-3; TRBD2 agrees at 9 bases. J was trimmed by 3 bases and V by 7 bases; bases with no gene match: 8. The germline V gene has CDR1 MGHDK and CDR2 SYGVNS. The CDR3 contains 15 residues. DNA of the CDR3: TGTGCCAGCACCCTAAGCGGGGGGAAGACAGATACGCAGTATTTT. It specifies CASTLSGGKTDTQYF.

The chain has TRBV12-3 or TRBV12-4 and TRBJ1-1; D ambiguous. V was pared by 1 base and J by 7 bases, with 7 bases between. CDR3 length equals 12 residues. This CDR3 is CASSLDRNEAFF. The CDR3 DNA reads as TGTGCCAGCAGTTTAGACAGAAATGAAGCTTTCTTT.

The chain links TRBV24-1 to TRBJ1-1; TRBD1 matches 9 bases. From germline, CDR1 is KGHDR and CDR2 SFDVKD. Trimming took 6 bases from V and 6 from J; bases not matched to a gene: 10. The length of the CDR3 is 15 residues. CDR3 nucleotides: TGTGCCACCAGTCATAACAGGGGGCGAAGGGCTGAAGCTTTCTTT. Translation: CATSHNRGRRAEAFF.

The rearrangement links TRBV6-5 to TRBJ2-1; D is possibly TRBD2 (5 bases). Trimming took off 6 bases at V and 8 bases at J, with 14 bases between the two ends. There are 13 residues in the CDR3. Looked up from germline, CDR1 is MNHEY and CDR2 is SVGAGI. CDR3 protein: CASSPLVIHEQFF. Written as DNA, the CDR3 is TGTGCCAGCAGCCCACTAGTTATCCATGAGCAGTTCTTC.

This sequence joins TRBV28 and TRBJ1-1, with 11 positions matching TRBD1. The trim removed 7 bases at V and 5 bases at J, leaving 3 bases unmatched. The CDR3 totals 13 residues. Germline V gives CDR1 MDHEN, CDR2 SYDVKM. The CDR3 bases are TGTGCCAGCAAAGGACAGGGGGCGACTGAAGCTTTCTTT. It specifies CASKGQGATEAFF.

The rearrangement uses TRBV2 and TRBJ1-5; unclear D gene. CDR1 and CDR2 from the germline V gene are SNHLY and FYNNEI. The ends were cut back, 7 bases at V and 1 base at J, with 17 bases in the middle. The CDR3 sequence is 16 residues long. The CDR3: CASMLEGRVSNQPQHF. CDR3 coding DNA: TGTGCCAGCATGTTGGAGGGTCGGGTGAGCAATCAGCCCCAGCATTTT.